The next 17 T cell receptor beta chains were all read from a single sample in a study of OX40 agonist ivuxolimab in advanced cancers. Generated by immunoSEQ multiplex PCR, the TCRdb table keeps only in-frame clones and is missing some. Counted here are tens of thousands of clones, 80% to 95% occurring once; the ten biggest clones make up 0.25% to 0.3%. The source was CD4+ or CD8+ T cells sorted from blood, collected in a trial of the OX40 agonist ivuxolimab. These receptors were obtained from an adult with an advanced solid tumor such as melanoma, head and neck, liver or kidney cancer.

The chain is built from TRBV27 and TRBJ2-5; weak D call: TRBD1 (6 bases). The germline V and J ends were trimmed by 2 bases and 0 bases, with 13 bases remaining between them. The germline V gene has CDR1 MNHEY and CDR2 SMNVEV (reference sequence). This CDR3 has 16 residues. CDR3 nucleotides: TGTGCCAGCAGTTTAAGATCGGGACACAACCAAGAGACCCAGTACTTC. This translates into CASSLRSGHNQETQYF.

The sample holds one count of this clone. The rearrangement uses TRBV15 and TRBJ1-4; D uncertain. The length of the CDR3 is 11 residues. The germline CDR1 and CDR2 sequences are LNHNV and YYDKDF (reference sequence). Trimming pared 4 bases from V and 8 bases from J, leaving 5 bases between. CDR3 bases: TGTGCCACCAGCATTAGCGAAAAACTGTTTTTT. It translates to CATSISEKLFF.

The sample holds a few counts of this clone. V usage is TRBV7-3 and J usage is TRBJ2-5; 8 bases align to TRBD2. The trim removed 3 bases at V and 5 bases at J, leaving 8 bases unmatched. The germline gives CDR1 SGHTA, CDR2 FQGTGA. The CDR3 sequence is 15 residues long. This chain's CDR3 is CASSLDGRAGETQYF. Here the CDR3 DNA reads TGTGCCAGCAGCTTGGACGGGAGGGCGGGTGAGACCCAGTACTTC.

The CDR3 sequence: CASSGGLEQPQHF. The CDR3 DNA is TGTGCCAGTAGTGGGGGGCTCGAGCAGCCCCAGCATTTT. V is TRBV19 and J is TRBJ1-5, with D perhaps matching TRBD1 (6 bases). Trimming left V 5 bases short and J 7 bases short, with 12 bases between. Germline-derived CDR1 and CDR2 are LNHDA and SQIVND (reference sequence). This CDR3 spans 13 amino acids.

The V and J genes are TRBV19 and TRBJ2-2, with TRBD2 as a possible D gene (5 bases). The CDR3 length is 14 residues. Trimming took 6 bases from V and 4 from J, leaving 12 bases between them. The V gene's germline CDR1 is LNHDA and CDR2 SQIVND (reference sequence). CDR3 coding DNA: TGTGCCAGTAGGGAGGTAGGAGCCACCGGGGAGCTGTTTTTT. This encodes CASREVGATGELFF. Supplemented by reference TRBV19 and TRBJ2-2, the full variable domain reads DGGITQSPKYLFRKEGQNVTLSCEQNLNHDAMYWYRQDPGQGLRLIYYSQIVNDFQKGDIAEGYSVSREKKESFPLTVTSAQKNPTAFYLCASREVGATGELFFGEGSRLTVL.

The chain recombines TRBV30 with TRBJ1-1, with a possible D match to TRBD1 (6 bases). This CDR3 spans 17 amino acids. The V and J ends lost 2 bases and 1 base respectively, with 20 bases between them. Germline values: CDR1 GTSNPN, CDR2 SVGIG (reference sequence). The CDR3 loop is CAWSSAGAEHTNTEAFF. DNA of the CDR3: TGTGCCTGGAGTTCCGCGGGGGCGGAACACACGAACACTGAAGCTTTCTTT. The full variable domain, its missing parts supplied by reference TRBV30 and TRBJ1-1, is SQTIHQWPATLVQPVGSPLSLECTVEGTSNPNLYWYRQAAGRGLQLLFYSVGIGQISSEVPQNLSASRPQDRQFILSSKKLLLSDSGFYLCAWSSAGAEHTNTEAFFGQGTRLTVV.

The gene calls are TRBV7-3 and TRBJ2-2; 11 bases fit TRBD2. CDR3 length: 16 residues. With 5 bases clipped from V and 6 bases from J, the junction kept 8 bases outside the gene matches. Germline V lookup: CDR1 SGHTA, CDR2 FQGTGA. This CDR3 reads CASSPSSGRASGELFF. CDR3 nucleotides: TGTGCCAGCAGCCCAAGTAGCGGGAGGGCCTCCGGGGAGCTGTTTTTT.

The rearrangement links TRBV28 to TRBJ2-1, with TRBD2 identical over 11 bases. This CDR3 contains 15 residues. V lost 8 bases to trimming and J lost 7 bases; unmatched junction nucleotides: 10. CDR1 and CDR2 (germline): MDHEN, SYDVKM. The chain's CDR3 is CASRGAGLAENEQFF. The CDR3 DNA reads TGTGCCAGCCGCGGGGCGGGACTAGCGGAAAATGAGCAGTTCTTC.

CDR3 in amino acids: CASSIEGRVTEAFF. CDR3 sequence (DNA): TGTGCCAGTAGTATAGAGGGCAGGGTCACTGAAGCTTTCTTT. The chain uses TRBV19 and TRBJ1-1, with D perhaps TRBD1 (5 bases). CDR1 and CDR2 (germline): LNHDA, SQIVND (reference sequence). The CDR3 spans 14 residues. The ends were cut back, 0 bases at V and 4 bases at J, with 9 bases in the middle.

The chain combines TRBV19 with TRBJ2-3; D may correspond to TRBD1 or TRBD2 (5 bases each). Germline CDR1 is LNHDA and CDR2 is SQIVND (reference sequence). This CDR3 contains 13 residues. V dropped 7 bases and J dropped 2 bases, with 10 bases sitting between them. The CDR3 nucleotides read TGTGCCAGTAAGGGACGGAACACAGATACGCAGTATTTT. Protein: CASKGRNTDTQYF.

The V call is TRBV15, the J call TRBJ2-7; the match to TRBD2 covers 10 bases. CDR1 and CDR2 from the germline V gene are LNHNV and YYDKDF (reference sequence). V lost 3 bases to trimming and J lost 7 bases; unmatched junction nucleotides: 6. The CDR3 runs 14 residues. CDR3 sequence (DNA): TGTGCCACCAGCAGCCCTAGCGGGAGAGTTGAGCAGTACTTC. This codes for CATSSPSGRVEQYF.

The chain uses TRBV7-8 and TRBJ2-7; D is perhaps TRBD1 or TRBD2 (5 bases each). This CDR3 has 14 residues. The germline V gene encodes CDR1 SGHVS and CDR2 FQNEAQ. Trimming cost V 2 bases and J 2 bases, with 10 bases left between them. The CDR3 nucleotides read TGTGCCAGCAGCTTACGGGACCGAGCCTACGAGCAGTACTTC. Its translation: CASSLRDRAYEQYF.

The rearrangement joins TRBV29-1 to TRBJ2-1; no reliable D call. Germline values: CDR1 SQVTM, CDR2 ANQGSEA. With 4 bases removed from V and 0 bases from J, the gap between germline ends came to 4 bases. The CDR3 is made up of 12 amino acids. CDR3 sequence (DNA): TGCAGCGTTGGAAACTCCTACAATGAGCAGTTCTTC. It specifies CSVGNSYNEQFF.

This clone was detected only once. V usage is TRBV25-1 and J usage is TRBJ2-4; 7 bases are a match to TRBD1. V was clipped by 4 bases and J by 1 base; unmatched bases: 4. The CDR3 is 15 amino acids. Germline V lookup: CDR1 MGHDK, CDR2 SYGVNS. The CDR3 loop is CASSVTGLAKNIQYF. CDR3 sequence (DNA): TGTGCCAGCAGTGTGACAGGGCTCGCCAAAAACATTCAGTACTTC.

A single count supports this clone. The chain carries TRBV7-8 and TRBJ2-5; D unresolved. CDR3 length: 11 residues. With 5 bases removed from V and 1 base from J, the gap between germline ends came to 2 bases. Germline CDR1 is SGHVS and CDR2 is FQNEAQ. CDR3 in DNA: TGTGCCAGCAGCCCCCAAGAGACCCAGTACTTC. Translated: CASSPQETQYF.

The chain has TRBV5-4 and TRBJ2-7; TRBD1 or TRBD2 may be the D gene (7 bases each). The CDR3 extends over 15 amino acids. Trimming stripped 4 bases from V and 7 bases from J, with 21 bases between. CDR1 and CDR2 (germline): SGHNT, YYREEE (reference sequence). CDR3: CASSSGTAQLGEQYF. The CDR3 nucleotides read TGTGCCAGCAGCAGCGGGACAGCTCAATTGGGGGAGCAGTACTTC.

J is TRBJ1-5 and V is TRBV19, with TRBD1 as a possible D gene (6 bases). V lost 1 base to trimming and J lost 7 bases, with 11 bases between them. Germline V CDR1 and CDR2: LNHDA, SQIVND (reference sequence). There are 14 residues in the CDR3. The CDR3 is CASSIGRGTQPQHF. CDR3 bases: TGTGCCAGTAGTATAGGCAGGGGTACCCAGCCCCAGCATTTT.